This T cell receptor (beta chain) was documented in a study of blood T cells in healthy people across ages. Whole-study results and caveats: Higher diversity and more naive CD4+ cells were features of long-lived donors, compared to aged donors. With unsorted PBMCs, a conclusive comparison of naive versus antigen-experienced cells was not possible.

Primed by a sample-barcoded 5' primer and a J-beta primer mix, a second PCR proceeded for 7 to 11 cycles. In TCRdb, the 5' RACE reads were re-called with MiXCR into one record per CDR3 protein. Of approximately 1,000,000 distinct CDR3 sequences in the sample, more than 30% were seen once. Per sample, extraction of total RNA gave at least 5.5 micrograms in every case. This clonotype was recorded at least ten times. Antigen unknown. Germline trimming cut 4 bases from V and 2 bases from J; bases unmatched to any gene: 5. The germline gives CDR1 SGDLS, CDR2 YYNGEE. The CDR3 is 15 residues long. The V call is TRBV9, the J call TRBJ2-3, with 9 nucleotides matching TRBD1. This clonotype was sampled from a man between 18 and 29 years old in good health. Sequenced material: blood. CDR3 loop: CASSPRDRDTDTQYF. The DNA of the CDR3 is TGTGCCAGCAGCCCACGGGACAGGGACACAGATACGCAGTATTTT.